A selection of T cell receptor beta chains follows, all from one sample in a study of cytomegalovirus exposure and HLA in healthy donors. Data came from immunoSEQ multiplex PCR; TCRdb stores just in-frame clones and leaves some out. The sample contains 150,000 to 200,000 clones, approximately 72% of which appear only once. Sequenced input: PBMCs. The source is a man in his forties in good health and CMV-seropositive. The CDR3 runs from the conserved cysteine through the conserved F or W. A D gene is named only where the DNA matches it firmly. The listing skips clone size in some rows; elsewhere it reads once, few, many or a size class.

clone_size: .; d_call: TRBD1; j_call: TRBJ1-1; v_call: TRBV7-6; cdr3_nt: TGTGCCAGCAGCTTAGCGGCAGGGGGGACTGAAGCTTTCTTT; cdr3_aa: CASSLAAGGTEAFF
clone_size: .; d_call: .; j_call: TRBJ2-5; v_call: TRBV7-2; cdr3_nt: TGTGCCAGCAGCAACCTCTTAAAGACAGGAAATTTACGGACCCAGTACTTC; cdr3_aa: CASSNLLKTGNLRTQYF
clone_size: .; d_call: .; j_call: TRBJ1-2; v_call: TRBV7-2; cdr3_nt: TGTGCCAGCAGCTTAGTATCGATCCGGGAGCCCGATCGACCATATGGCTACACCTTC; cdr3_aa: CASSLVSIREPDRPYGYTF
clone_size: .; d_call: TRBD1; j_call: TRBJ2-7; v_call: TRBV5-8; cdr3_nt: TGTGCCAGCAGCTTGGGAGACAGGGGTTTCTACGAGCAGTACTTC; cdr3_aa: CASSLGDRGFYEQYF
clone_size: .; d_call: .; j_call: TRBJ1-1; v_call: TRBV29-1; cdr3_nt: TGCAGCGTTGAAGATGCAGTCACCAACACTGAAGCTTTCTTT; cdr3_aa: CSVEDAVTNTEAFF
clone_size: .; d_call: .; j_call: TRBJ1-1; v_call: TRBV7-2; cdr3_nt: TGTGCCAGCAGGTACAGGCGCCTTGAGAAGAACACTGAAGCTTTCTTT; cdr3_aa: CASRYRRLEKNTEAFF
clone_size: .; d_call: .; j_call: TRBJ1-6; v_call: TRBV10-3; cdr3_nt: TGTGCCATCAGTGATGAGGGAAATTCACCCCTCCACTTT; cdr3_aa: CAISDEGNSPLHF
clone_size: .; d_call: TRBD2; j_call: TRBJ2-2; v_call: TRBV5-1; cdr3_nt: TGCGCCAGCAGCTTGGAGCGGGGTGGGACCGGGGAGCTGTTTTTT; cdr3_aa: CASSLERGGTGELFF
clone_size: .; d_call: .; j_call: TRBJ1-1; v_call: TRBV25-1; cdr3_nt: TGTGCCAGCAGTGATACGGGGTACACTGAAGCTTTCTTT; cdr3_aa: CASSDTGYTEAFF
clone_size: few; d_call: TRBD1; j_call: TRBJ1-2; v_call: TRBV6-5; cdr3_nt: TGTGCCAGCAGTTCGACAGGGAACTATGGCTACACCTTC; cdr3_aa: CASSSTGNYGYTF
clone_size: .; d_call: TRBD1; j_call: TRBJ1-1; v_call: TRBV19; cdr3_nt: TGTGCCAGTAGTATAGCAGGGGGGCCGAACACTGAAGCTTTCTTT; cdr3_aa: CASSIAGGPNTEAFF
clone_size: .; d_call: .; j_call: TRBJ2-1; v_call: TRBV7-9; cdr3_nt: TGTGCCAGCAGCCCTACTAGCAATGAGCAGTTCTTC; cdr3_aa: CASSPTSNEQFF
clone_size: .; d_call: TRBD2; j_call: TRBJ2-3; v_call: TRBV2; cdr3_nt: TGTGCCAGCAGTCTTCGCCGGACTAGCGGGGGGGCCATGTTTACAGATACGCAGTATTTT; cdr3_aa: CASSLRRTSGGAMFTDTQYF
clone_size: .; d_call: TRBD1; j_call: TRBJ1-1; v_call: TRBV5-1; cdr3_nt: TGCGCCAGCAGCTGGGGACAGGGGATCACTGAAGCTTTCTTT; cdr3_aa: CASSWGQGITEAFF
clone_size: .; d_call: TRBD1; j_call: TRBJ1-2; v_call: TRBV7-9; cdr3_nt: TGTGCCAGCAGCAGAGGACAGGGGAACTATGGCTACACCTTC; cdr3_aa: CASSRGQGNYGYTF
clone_size: .; d_call: .; j_call: TRBJ1-4; v_call: TRBV2; cdr3_nt: TGTGCCAGCTGGGTCATAAGGGGTGAAAAACTGTTTTTT; cdr3_aa: CASWVIRGEKLFF
clone_size: .; d_call: TRBD2; j_call: TRBJ2-5; v_call: TRBV9; cdr3_nt: TGTGCCAGCAGTCTTAGCGGGTCCTTGCAAGAGACCCAGTACTTC; cdr3_aa: CASSLSGSLQETQYF
clone_size: once; d_call: .; j_call: TRBJ1-1; v_call: TRBV27; cdr3_nt: TGTGCCAGCAGGGTCTTCCACAGGGCGAACACTGAAGCTTTCTTT; cdr3_aa: CASRVFHRANTEAFF
clone_size: .; d_call: .; j_call: TRBJ1-2; v_call: TRBV5-1; cdr3_nt: TGCGCCAGCAGCCCGGGGGGTTCTAACTATGGCTACACCTTC; cdr3_aa: CASSPGGSNYGYTF
clone_size: .; d_call: .; j_call: TRBJ1-2; v_call: TRBV7-6; cdr3_nt: TGTGCCAGCAGCTTTGGGGGGAACTATGGCTACACCTTC; cdr3_aa: CASSFGGNYGYTF
clone_size: .; d_call: .; j_call: TRBJ2-1; v_call: TRBV5-4; cdr3_nt: TGTGCCAGCAGCTCCGCCCTAGAGGATGAGCAGTTCTTC; cdr3_aa: CASSSALEDEQFF
clone_size: .; d_call: .; j_call: TRBJ1-2; v_call: TRBV7-3; cdr3_nt: TGTGCCAGCAGCTTGGACAGTAACTATGGCTACACCTTC; cdr3_aa: CASSLDSNYGYTF
clone_size: .; d_call: TRBD1; j_call: TRBJ1-5; v_call: TRBV19; cdr3_nt: TGTGCCATAGGAGACAGGGTGAGCAATCAGCCCCAGCATTTT; cdr3_aa: CAIGDRVSNQPQHF
clone_size: .; d_call: .; j_call: TRBJ1-1; v_call: TRBV6-5; cdr3_nt: TGTGCCAGCAGCCCAATCCCTGGACAGTCTGAAGCTTTCTTT; cdr3_aa: CASSPIPGQSEAFF
clone_size: .; d_call: TRBD1; j_call: TRBJ1-4; v_call: TRBV7-7; cdr3_nt: TGTGCTAGCAGCCCGGGACAGGGAAGTGAAAAACTGTTTTTT; cdr3_aa: CASSPGQGSEKLFF
clone_size: .; d_call: TRBD1; j_call: TRBJ1-6; v_call: TRBV2; cdr3_nt: TGTGCCAGCAGGGACAGGGCCAAATTTTCACCCCTCCACTTT; cdr3_aa: CASRDRAKFSPLHF
clone_size: .; d_call: TRBD1; j_call: TRBJ1-6; v_call: TRBV9; cdr3_nt: TGTGCCAGCAGCGCAACTCCGGGACAGGGTATCGGTTCACCCCTCCACTTT; cdr3_aa: CASSATPGQGIGSPLHF
clone_size: .; d_call: .; j_call: TRBJ2-5; v_call: TRBV7-9; cdr3_nt: TGTGCCAGCAGCGCCCAGGGGGAGACCCAGTACTTC; cdr3_aa: CASSAQGETQYF
clone_size: .; d_call: TRBD2; j_call: TRBJ2-3; v_call: TRBV5-1; cdr3_nt: TGCGCCAGCAGCCCTCAAGCGGGGGGGCCTGAGGATACGCAGTATTTT; cdr3_aa: CASSPQAGGPEDTQYF
clone_size: once; d_call: .; j_call: TRBJ2-7; v_call: TRBV12-5; cdr3_nt: TGTGCTAGCTCGGGAGGGGGCTCTTACGAGCAGTACTTC; cdr3_aa: CASSGGGSYEQYF
clone_size: once; d_call: .; j_call: TRBJ2-3; v_call: TRBV7-2; cdr3_nt: TGTGCCAGCAGCTGGAGGACTGCCTCAGATACGCAGTATTTT; cdr3_aa: CASSWRTASDTQYF
clone_size: few; d_call: TRBD1; j_call: TRBJ1-4; v_call: TRBV18; cdr3_nt: TGTGCCAGCTCACGACGACAGGGTGCTAATGAAAAACTGTTTTTT; cdr3_aa: CASSRRQGANEKLFF
clone_size: .; d_call: TRBD1; j_call: TRBJ1-4; v_call: TRBV9; cdr3_nt: TGTGCCAGCAGCGTCGGAGGACAGGGGGAAAAACTGTTTTTT; cdr3_aa: CASSVGGQGEKLFF
clone_size: .; d_call: TRBD2; j_call: TRBJ2-3; v_call: TRBV6-1; cdr3_nt: TGTGCCAGCAGTCGGACTAGCGGGGGCACAGATACGCAGTATTTT; cdr3_aa: CASSRTSGGTDTQYF
clone_size: few; d_call: .; j_call: TRBJ2-7; v_call: TRBV18; cdr3_nt: TGTGCCAGCTCACCTACCGGAGGACCGCAGTACGAGCAGTACTTC; cdr3_aa: CASSPTGGPQYEQYF
clone_size: .; d_call: .; j_call: TRBJ2-1; v_call: TRBV7-9; cdr3_nt: TGTGCCAGCGCCCGGGGGGCCTCCTACAATGAGCAGTTCTTC; cdr3_aa: CASARGASYNEQFF
clone_size: once; d_call: TRBD2; j_call: TRBJ2-1; v_call: TRBV4-3; cdr3_nt: TGCGCCAGCAGCCAAGATCGGGCTAGCGGGGTTCTATACAATGAGCAGTTCTTC; cdr3_aa: CASSQDRASGVLYNEQFF
clone_size: .; d_call: .; j_call: TRBJ1-5; v_call: TRBV5-6; cdr3_nt: TGTGCCAGCAGCTTGGTAGGCGGGTTGGGAGGCAATCAGCCCCAGCATTTT; cdr3_aa: CASSLVGGLGGNQPQHF
clone_size: .; d_call: TRBD1; j_call: TRBJ1-4; v_call: TRBV18; cdr3_nt: TGTGCCAGCTCACCAAGTGCCGGACAGGGGAATGAAAAACTGTTTTTT; cdr3_aa: CASSPSAGQGNEKLFF
clone_size: .; d_call: TRBD1; j_call: TRBJ2-5; v_call: TRBV5-1; cdr3_nt: TGCGCCAGCAGCTTGGCGGGGACAGGGCAAGAGACCCAGTACTTC; cdr3_aa: CASSLAGTGQETQYF
clone_size: .; d_call: .; j_call: TRBJ1-1; v_call: TRBV9; cdr3_nt: TGTGCCAGCAGCGTAGGGGGGCGCACTGAAGCTTTCTTT; cdr3_aa: CASSVGGRTEAFF
clone_size: .; d_call: .; j_call: TRBJ2-1; v_call: TRBV11-2; cdr3_nt: TGTGCCAGCAGCTTAGATCTCAACTGGAGCTCCTACAATGAGCAGTTCTTC; cdr3_aa: CASSLDLNWSSYNEQFF
clone_size: .; d_call: .; j_call: TRBJ1-6; v_call: TRBV6-1; cdr3_nt: TGTGCCAGCACCGGGATCACCTATAATTCACCCCTCCACTTT; cdr3_aa: CASTGITYNSPLHF
clone_size: .; d_call: .; j_call: TRBJ1-2; v_call: TRBV27; cdr3_nt: TGTGCCAGCAGTTTATCGCGGGTCTCTAACTATGGCTACACCTTC; cdr3_aa: CASSLSRVSNYGYTF
clone_size: .; d_call: .; j_call: TRBJ2-7; v_call: TRBV4-3; cdr3_nt: TGCGCCAGCAGCCAAGATCGATTACAGGGTAGCGAGCAGTACTTC; cdr3_aa: CASSQDRLQGSEQYF
clone_size: .; d_call: TRBD1; j_call: TRBJ1-4; v_call: TRBV19; cdr3_nt: TGTGCCAGTATCCCCGGGACAGGGGGTGAAAAACTGTTTTTT; cdr3_aa: CASIPGTGGEKLFF
clone_size: .; d_call: .; j_call: TRBJ2-1; v_call: TRBV2; cdr3_nt: TGTGCCAGCATGGATATAAGGAGGAATGAGCAGTTCTTC; cdr3_aa: CASMDIRRNEQFF
clone_size: .; d_call: TRBD1; j_call: TRBJ2-3; v_call: TRBV19; cdr3_nt: TGTGCCAGTAGTTACACAGGGGTCGGCGCGAGCGATACGCAGTATTTT; cdr3_aa: CASSYTGVGASDTQYF
clone_size: .; d_call: .; j_call: TRBJ2-3; v_call: TRBV6-4; cdr3_nt: TGTGCCAGCAGTCCATCCTCAGGGTCAAGCACAGATACGCAGTATTTT; cdr3_aa: CASSPSSGSSTDTQYF
clone_size: .; d_call: .; j_call: TRBJ2-2; v_call: TRBV7-2; cdr3_nt: TGTGCCAGCAGCCGCTCCGGGACACCTAACACCGGGGAGCTGTTTTTT; cdr3_aa: CASSRSGTPNTGELFF
clone_size: .; d_call: TRBD2; j_call: TRBJ2-1; v_call: TRBV2; cdr3_nt: TGTGCCAGCAGACCTACTAGCGGGGGGGCCAATGAGCAGTTCTTC; cdr3_aa: CASRPTSGGANEQFF
clone_size: few; d_call: .; j_call: TRBJ2-6; v_call: TRBV19; cdr3_nt: TGTGCCAGTAGTCCGAAAGGGGGGGCCTTGTCTGGGGCCAACGTCCTGACTTTC; cdr3_aa: CASSPKGGALSGANVLTF
clone_size: .; d_call: .; j_call: TRBJ2-7; v_call: TRBV2; cdr3_nt: TGTGCCGGGGGGAGGAGCTCCTACGAGCAGTACTTC; cdr3_aa: CAGGRSSYEQYF
clone_size: few; d_call: .; j_call: TRBJ2-1; v_call: TRBV7-6; cdr3_nt: TGTGCCAGCAGCCGTGGGGCGAATGAGCAGTTCTTC; cdr3_aa: CASSRGANEQFF
clone_size: .; d_call: .; j_call: TRBJ2-7; v_call: TRBV27; cdr3_nt: TGTGCCAGCAGGAACCCTGGGGACTGTAGGGAGTACTTC; cdr3_aa: CASRNPGDCREYF
clone_size: few; d_call: TRBD1; j_call: TRBJ1-1; v_call: TRBV7-9; cdr3_nt: TGTTCCAGCAGCTCAGACAGGGGTGAAGCTTTCTTT; cdr3_aa: CSSSSDRGEAFF
clone_size: .; d_call: .; j_call: TRBJ1-2; v_call: TRBV2; cdr3_nt: TGCGCCAAGAGAGGCTGGCGGGGCTACACCTTC; cdr3_aa: CAKRGWRGYTF
clone_size: .; d_call: .; j_call: TRBJ1-1; v_call: TRBV11-1; cdr3_nt: TGTGCCAGCATCCCTGGGCCCGGGAACACTGAAGCTTTCTTT; cdr3_aa: CASIPGPGNTEAFF